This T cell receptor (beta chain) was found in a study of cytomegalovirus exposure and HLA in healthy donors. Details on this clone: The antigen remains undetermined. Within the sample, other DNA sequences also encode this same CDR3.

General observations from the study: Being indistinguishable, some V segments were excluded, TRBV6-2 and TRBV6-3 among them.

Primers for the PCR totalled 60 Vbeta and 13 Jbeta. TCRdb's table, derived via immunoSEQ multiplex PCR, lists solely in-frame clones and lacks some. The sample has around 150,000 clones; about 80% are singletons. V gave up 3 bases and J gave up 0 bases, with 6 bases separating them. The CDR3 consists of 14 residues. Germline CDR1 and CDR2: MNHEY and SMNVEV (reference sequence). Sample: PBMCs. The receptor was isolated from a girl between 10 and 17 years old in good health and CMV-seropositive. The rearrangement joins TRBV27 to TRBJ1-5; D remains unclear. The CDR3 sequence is CASSLRDSNQPQHF. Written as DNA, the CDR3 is TGTGCCAGCAGTTTGCGGGATAGCAATCAGCCCCAGCATTTT.